Listed below are T cell receptor beta chains from one sample, sequenced in a study of shared clonotypes between healthy human individuals. Profiled with immunoSEQ multiplex PCR; TCRdb holds only in-frame clones, not every one. The table includes about 560,000 clones, roughly four fifths detected once. Sequenced sample: PBMCs. These receptors originate from a woman aged 40 to 49 in good health. Some clones in this sample may be carry-over from other donors' samples. Both conserved end residues are part of each CDR3. Clone size appears in some rows only: once, few, many, or a class for an expanded clone.

TRBJ2-5 | TRBV7-2 | - | CASSSRTSVEETQYF
TRBJ1-1 | TRBV30 | few | CAWSVMNTEAFF
TRBJ2-1 | TRBV9 | - | CASSVEGGATYNEQFF
TRBJ2-6 | TRBV7-9 | - | CASSFRGGSSGANVLTF
TRBJ1-2 | TRBV28 | - | CASSFWGAHYGYTF
TRBJ1-4 | TRBV11-2 | - | CASSRDGLTKLFF
TRBJ2-1 | TRBV5-1 | - | CASSISGGDHNEQFF
TRBJ2-7 | TRBV5-1 | - | CASSLDRPRDRGYEQYF
TRBJ2-1 | TRBV7-2 | - | CASSRRGLSSYNEQFF
TRBJ2-7 | TRBV30 | many | CAFGGFGQYF
TRBJ2-1 | TRBV10-3 | - | CAISESGGAYNEQFF
TRBJ2-1 | TRBV5-1 | - | CASSSTMTYNEQFF
TRBJ2-2 | TRBV6-1 | - | CASRGQATGELFF
TRBJ2-5 | TRBV18 | few | CASSPTDSQETQYF
TRBJ1-4 | TRBV6-1 | few | CASSEGGRGREKLFF
TRBJ1-2 | TRBV11-2 | - | CASSSTLQGRGTGYTF
TRBJ1-2 | TRBV20-1 | - | CSASVGYTF
TRBJ2-1 | TRBV30 | - | CAWRSTSGSHNEQFF
TRBJ1-1 | TRBV30 | - | CAWSVQGDEAFF